This T cell receptor beta chain was retrieved from a study of T cell responses to AZD1222 COVID-19 vaccine. Study results and caveats: Sampling captured repertoires only after the peak T cell response.

The method was immunoSEQ multiplex PCR; TCRdb's version includes in-frame clones alone and lacks a portion of them. The table shows about 190,000 clones, with approximately 87% occurring only once. As concerns this clone: Its antigen is undetermined.

Material: peripheral blood, obtained on day 0 of MenACWY control vaccination. The TCR was taken from an adult in good health.

CDR3 bases: TGCGCCAGCAGCTCGGGTCCCGGGACTAGCGGGAGGAATGAGCAGTTCTTC. Protein sequence: CASSSGPGTSGRNEQFF. V usage is TRBV5-1 and J usage is TRBJ2-1, with 15 bases that match TRBD2. Germline trimming cut 3 bases from V and 7 bases from J; bases unmatched to any gene: 8. CDR1 and CDR2 (germline): SGHRS, YFSETQ. The CDR3 sequence is 17 residues long.